This TCR beta chain was identified during a study of blood T cells in healthy people across ages. V was trimmed by 0 bases and J by 3 bases, leaving 12 bases between them. The CDR3 contains 15 residues. Germline V CDR1 and CDR2: SGHAT, FQNNGV. Per sample, at least 5.5 micrograms of total RNA were extracted. A second 7 to 11 cycle PCR used barcoded and J-beta primers. A template-switch adaptor containing 12 random nucleotides labeled each cDNA molecule. MiXCR, run by TCRdb on the 5' RACE reads, gives a single entry per CDR3 protein. The table shows about 970,000 distinct CDR3 sequences, with roughly half occurring only once.

The chain joins TRBV11-2 to TRBJ2-7, with D maybe TRBD2 (5 bases). Sequenced: blood. The source of this sequence is an older woman in good health. The CDR3 protein is CASSLDQDSFYEQYF. In nucleotides, the CDR3 is TGTGCCAGCAGCTTAGACCAGGACTCTTTCTACGAGCAGTACTTC.